This passage covers 9 T cell receptor beta chains from one sample sequenced in a study of T cell responses to AZD1222 COVID-19 vaccine. The method was immunoSEQ multiplex PCR; TCRdb's version includes in-frame clones alone and lacks a portion of them. The sample has fewer than 120,000 clones, about 87% seen once; the top ten hold around 15%. The input for sequencing was peripheral blood, taken 28 days after the second AZD1222 dose. The receptors come from an adult who received the AZD1222 COVID-19 vaccine.

The J gene is TRBJ1-2, the V gene TRBV19; no clear D. Trimming took off 3 bases at V and 6 bases at J, with 20 bases between the two ends. CDR1 is LNHDA, CDR2 SQIVND, per germline (reference sequence). This CDR3 comprises 16 residues. The CDR3 is CASSMTVWESYNGYTF. DNA of the CDR3: TGTGCCAGTAGTATGACTGTCTGGGAGTCGTACAATGGCTACACCTTC.

V usage is TRBV2 and J usage is TRBJ1-1; 7 positions match TRBD1. The CDR3 is made up of 14 amino acids. Trimming at V came to 7 bases and at J to 4 bases, leaving 9 bases not matched to a gene. Germline loops: CDR1 SNHLY, CDR2 FYNNEI. CDR3 DNA: TGTGCCAGCATTAAAATGGACAGGAGCACTGAAGCTTTCTTT. Translation: CASIKMDRSTEAFF.

V is TRBV7-3 and J is TRBJ2-7, with TRBD1 as a possible D gene (6 bases). Deletions cut 6 bases from V and 1 base from J, with 10 bases between. In germline, CDR1 is SGHTA, CDR2 FQGTGA. The CDR3 has 13 residues. The CDR3 coding sequence is TGTGCCAGCAGTCGGGACAATTCCTACGAGCAGTACTTC. Its translation: CASSRDNSYEQYF.

V is TRBV18 and J is TRBJ1-5; D might be TRBD1 (6 bases). V shed 3 bases and J shed 0 bases, with 12 bases lying between them. This CDR3 comprises 16 residues. Germline assignment: CDR1 KGHSH and CDR2 LQKENI. The DNA of the CDR3 is TGTGCCAGCTCACCCGGGGGCAGACATAGCAATCAGCCCCAGCATTTT. Protein sequence: CASSPGGRHSNQPQHF.

The CDR3 reads CAMKSGNTIYF. In nucleotides, the CDR3 is TGTGCCATGAAGTCGGGAAACACCATATATTTT. The rearrangement uses TRBV19 and TRBJ1-3; D not resolved. The ends were cut back, 10 bases at V and 4 bases at J, with 8 bases in the middle. Germline V gene lookup returns CDR1 LNHDA and CDR2 SQIVND (reference sequence). The CDR3 consists of 11 residues.

The table lists this clone with a count of one. The chain is built from TRBV7-6 and TRBJ2-3; 10 bases fit TRBD2. The length of the CDR3 is 17 residues. The V and J ends lost 5 bases and 0 bases, in that order; junction bases with no gene match: 8. Germline CDR1 and CDR2: SGHVS and FNYEAQ. CDR3 sequence: CASSPGVAGGSTDTQYF. DNA of the CDR3: TGTGCCAGCAGCCCCGGGGTAGCGGGAGGCAGCACAGATACGCAGTATTTT.

The V gene is TRBV3-1 (or the pseudogene TRBV3-2), the J gene TRBJ1-6, with a weak D call TRBD1 (5 bases). Germline-derived CDR1 and CDR2 are LGHDT and YNNKEL (reference sequence). V was shortened by 0 bases and J by 13 bases, with 10 bases between the two germline ends. This CDR3 has 13 residues. The CDR3 protein is CASSQERGDPLHF. CDR3 nucleotide sequence: TGTGCCAGCAGCCAAGAGCGTGGGGACCCCCTCCACTTT.

The rearrangement uses TRBV3-1 (or the pseudogene TRBV3-2) and TRBJ2-2; perhaps TRBD2 as D (5 bases). V gave up 4 bases and J gave up 8 bases, with 8 bases separating them. Germline V lookup: CDR1 LGHDT, CDR2 YNNKEL (reference sequence). This CDR3 is 12 amino acids long. The DNA of the CDR3 is TGTGCCAGCAGCCCGAGGGAAGGGGAGCTGTTTTTT. Its translation: CASSPREGELFF.

This chain links TRBV6-5 with TRBJ1-2, with D possibly TRBD1 on 5 matching bases. The length of the CDR3 is 12 residues. Germline lookup yields CDR1 MNHEY and CDR2 SVGAGI. Trimming removed 7 bases from V and 5 bases from J, with 11 bases in between. Written as DNA, the CDR3 is TGTGCCAGCACTGGGGGAGAATATGGCTACACCTTC. Translation gives CASTGGEYGYTF.